Sequencing of this T cell receptor (beta chain) was carried out in a study of early T cells in non-severe SARS-CoV-2 infection. The overall study: The sequenced material was bulk RNA from unsorted whole blood, and its chains were unpaired.

Unique molecular identifiers were added to individual cDNA molecules. MiXCR, run by TCRdb on the 5' RACE reads, gives a single entry per CDR3 protein. The sample holds 75,000 to 90,000 distinct CDR3 sequences; 14% to 15% are singletons and the top ten take 5.5% to 7%. Per germline, CDR1 LNHDA and CDR2 SQIVND (reference sequence). V shed 5 bases and J shed 7 bases, with 12 bases lying between them. The CDR3 loop spans 13 amino acids. This sequence was found in an adult who was a healthcare worker with PCR-confirmed SARS-CoV-2 infection or an uninfected control (not recorded which). The sample consisted of whole blood. The chain joins TRBV19 to TRBJ1-5, with no clear D. CDR3 coding DNA: TGTGCCAGTAGTTCGACTTCGGGACAGCCCCAGCATTTT. Translation: CASSSTSGQPQHF. Full variable domain (remainder filled in from reference TRBV19 and TRBJ1-5): DGGITQSPKYLFRKEGQNVTLSCEQNLNHDAMYWYRQDPGQGLRLIYYSQIVNDFQKGDIAEGYSVSREKKESFPLTVTSAQKNPTAFYLCASSSTSGQPQHFGDGTRLSIL.